Given below is one T cell receptor beta chain in context. Its antigen is as yet unknown. This record comes from a study of CXCR3-negative and CXCR3-positive naive CD8 T cells. Findings and limits, study-wide: Memory CD8+ cells showed much lower diversity, while both naive subsets were comparably high.

Germline CDR1 is SQVTM and CDR2 is ANQGSEA. The CDR3 is 12 amino acids. cDNA libraries for TRB were generated by 5' RACE incorporating UMI labels. TCRdb processed the 5' RACE reads again and assigns one entry to each CDR3 protein, with no DNA. The sample table includes some 39,000 distinct CDR3 sequences. The chain joins TRBV29-1 to TRBJ1-2. This clonotype was sampled from a human donor in good health. Some clones in this sample may be carry-over from other donors' samples. Sequenced: naive CXCR3- CD8+ T cells from blood. The subset here: CD45RO-CCR7+CD27+CD95- naive CD8+ T cells lacking CXCR3 (TNR3-). The CDR3 loop is CSVRDEFYGYTF.